The source of this T cell receptor beta chain is a study of blood T cells in healthy people across ages. Germline loops: CDR1 SNHLY, CDR2 FYNNEI. The V and J ends lost 8 bases and 1 base respectively, with 14 bases between them. The CDR3 sequence is 14 residues long. Sample-barcoded 5' priming and a J-beta primer mix drove a second PCR of roughly 6 to 12 cycles. Each cDNA molecule was tagged by a template-switch adaptor that had 12 random nucleotides. TCRdb fed the 5' RACE reads into MiXCR, producing one record per CDR3 protein. The sample lists 1,300,000 or so distinct CDR3 sequences, 59% seen once, with 5% to 7% in the top ten.

This clonotype originated in a man aged 18 to 29 in good health. V usage is TRBV2 and J usage is TRBJ2-5; perhaps TRBD2 as D (6 bases). Material: blood. CDR3 sequence reads: CASHRRGRQETQYF. The CDR3 region has the DNA TGTGCCAGCCACAGGAGGGGACGCCAAGAGACCCAGTACTTC.